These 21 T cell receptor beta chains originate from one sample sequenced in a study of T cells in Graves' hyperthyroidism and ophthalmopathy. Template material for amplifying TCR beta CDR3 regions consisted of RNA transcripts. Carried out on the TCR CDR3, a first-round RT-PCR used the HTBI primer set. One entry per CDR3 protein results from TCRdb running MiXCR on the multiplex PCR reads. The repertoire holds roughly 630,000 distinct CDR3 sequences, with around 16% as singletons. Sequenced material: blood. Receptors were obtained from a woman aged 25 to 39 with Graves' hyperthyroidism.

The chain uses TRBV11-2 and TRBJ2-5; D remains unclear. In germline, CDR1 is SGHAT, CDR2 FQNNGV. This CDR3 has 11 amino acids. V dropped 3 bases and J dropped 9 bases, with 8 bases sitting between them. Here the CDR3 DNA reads TGTGCCAGCAGCTTGGGTGTGTCCCAGTACTTC. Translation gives CASSLGVSQYF.

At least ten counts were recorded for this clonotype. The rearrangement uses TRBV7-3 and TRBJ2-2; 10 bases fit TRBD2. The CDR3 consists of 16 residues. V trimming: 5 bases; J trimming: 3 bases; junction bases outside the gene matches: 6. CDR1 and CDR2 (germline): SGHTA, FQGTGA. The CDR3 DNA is TGTGCCAGCAGCCATAGCGGGAGGTCCCACACCGGGGAGCTGTTTTTT. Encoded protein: CASSHSGRSHTGELFF.

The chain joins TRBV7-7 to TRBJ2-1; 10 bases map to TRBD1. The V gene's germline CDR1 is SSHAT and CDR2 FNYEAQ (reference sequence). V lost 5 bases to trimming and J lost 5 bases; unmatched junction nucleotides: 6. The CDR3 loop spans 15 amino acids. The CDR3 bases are TGTGCCAGCAGCCTGGGACAGGGGCTTCACAATGAGCAGTTCTTC. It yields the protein CASSLGQGLHNEQFF.

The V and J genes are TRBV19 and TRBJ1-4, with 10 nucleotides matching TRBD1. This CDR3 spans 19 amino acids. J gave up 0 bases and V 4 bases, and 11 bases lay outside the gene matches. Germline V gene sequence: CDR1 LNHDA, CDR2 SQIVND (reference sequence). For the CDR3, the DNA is TGTGCCAGTAGTACCGGGCCCCAAGGACAGGGGGCAACTAATGAAAAACTGTTTTTT. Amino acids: CASSTGPQGQGATNEKLFF.

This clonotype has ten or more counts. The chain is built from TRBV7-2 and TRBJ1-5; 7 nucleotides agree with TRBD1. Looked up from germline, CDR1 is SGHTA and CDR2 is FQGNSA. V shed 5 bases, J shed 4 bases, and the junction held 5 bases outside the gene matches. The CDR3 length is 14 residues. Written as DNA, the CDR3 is TGTGCCAGCAGCCGGGACAGCTTAAATCAGCCCCAGCATTTT. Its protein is CASSRDSLNQPQHF.

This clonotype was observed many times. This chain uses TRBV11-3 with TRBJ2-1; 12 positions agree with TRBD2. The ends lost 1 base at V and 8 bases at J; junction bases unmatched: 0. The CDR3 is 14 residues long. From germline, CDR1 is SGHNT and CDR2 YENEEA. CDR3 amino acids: CASSLGLAGDEQFF. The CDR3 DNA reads TGTGCCAGCAGCTTAGGACTAGCGGGAGATGAGCAGTTCTTC. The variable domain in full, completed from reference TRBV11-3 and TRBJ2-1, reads EAGVVQSPRYKIIEKKQPVAFWCNPISGHNTLYWYLQNLGQGPELLIRYENEEAVDDSQLPKDRFSAERLKGVDSTLKIQPAELGDSAVYLCASSLGLAGDEQFFGPGTRLTVL.

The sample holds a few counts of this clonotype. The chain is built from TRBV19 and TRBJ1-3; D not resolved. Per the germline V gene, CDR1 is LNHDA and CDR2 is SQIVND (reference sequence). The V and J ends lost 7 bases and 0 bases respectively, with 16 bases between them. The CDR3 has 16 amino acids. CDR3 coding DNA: TGTGCCAGTACTATGGGAGGCAGCGCCTCTGGAAACACCATATATTTT. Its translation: CASTMGGSASGNTIYF.

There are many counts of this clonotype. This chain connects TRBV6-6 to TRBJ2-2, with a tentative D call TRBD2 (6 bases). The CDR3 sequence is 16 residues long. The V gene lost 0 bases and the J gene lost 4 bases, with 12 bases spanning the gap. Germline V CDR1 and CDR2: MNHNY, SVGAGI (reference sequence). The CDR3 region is CASSYSKGTVTGELFF. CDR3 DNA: TGTGCCAGCAGTTACTCGAAAGGGACTGTCACCGGGGAGCTGTTTTTT.

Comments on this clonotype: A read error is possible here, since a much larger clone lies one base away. CDR3 nucleotides: TGTGCCAGCAGTTTATCCCGCCGGGGGGGCGGTAACTATGGCTACACCTTC. Encoded protein: CASSLSRRGGGNYGYTF. The V call is TRBV28, the J call TRBJ1-2, with D maybe TRBD1 (6 bases). The V end lost 1 base, the J end lost 1 base, and 16 bases lay between the germline ends. The germline V gene encodes CDR1 MDHEN and CDR2 SYDVKM. The CDR3 consists of 17 residues.

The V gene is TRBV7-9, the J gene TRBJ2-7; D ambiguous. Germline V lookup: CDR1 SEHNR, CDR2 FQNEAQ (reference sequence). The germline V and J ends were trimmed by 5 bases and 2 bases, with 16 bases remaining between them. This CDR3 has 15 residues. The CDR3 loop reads CASSPPEKNTYEQYF. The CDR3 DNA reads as TGTGCCAGCAGCCCCCCGGAGAAGAACACCTACGAGCAGTACTTC.

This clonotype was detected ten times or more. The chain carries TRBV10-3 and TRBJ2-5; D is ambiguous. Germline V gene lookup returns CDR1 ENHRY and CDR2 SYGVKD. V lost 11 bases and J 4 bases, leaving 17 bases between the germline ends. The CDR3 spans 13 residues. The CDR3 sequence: CAANGVLAETQYF. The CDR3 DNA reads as TGTGCCGCGAATGGGGTTTTAGCAGAGACCCAGTACTTC.

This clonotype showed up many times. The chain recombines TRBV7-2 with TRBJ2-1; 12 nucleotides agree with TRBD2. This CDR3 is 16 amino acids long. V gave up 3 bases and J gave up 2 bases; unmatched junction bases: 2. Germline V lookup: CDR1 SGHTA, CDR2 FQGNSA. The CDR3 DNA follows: TGTGCCAGCAGCTTGCTAGCGGGAGGGCCCTACAATGAGCAGTTCTTC. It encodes CASSLLAGGPYNEQFF.

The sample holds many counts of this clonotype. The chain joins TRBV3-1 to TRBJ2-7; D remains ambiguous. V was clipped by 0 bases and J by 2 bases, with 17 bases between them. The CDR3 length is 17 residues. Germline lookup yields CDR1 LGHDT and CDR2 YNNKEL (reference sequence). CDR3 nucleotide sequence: TGTGCCAGCAGCCAAGACGGTTTCGCCGCATGGGCCTACGAGCAGTACTTC. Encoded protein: CASSQDGFAAWAYEQYF.

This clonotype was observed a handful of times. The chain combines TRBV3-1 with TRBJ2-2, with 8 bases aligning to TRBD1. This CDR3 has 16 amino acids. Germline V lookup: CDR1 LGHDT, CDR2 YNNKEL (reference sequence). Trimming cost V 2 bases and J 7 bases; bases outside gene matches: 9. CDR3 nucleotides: TGTGCCAGCAGCCAACTTTTAGCAGGGGGCGGCGGGGAGCTGTTTTTT. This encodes CASSQLLAGGGGELFF.

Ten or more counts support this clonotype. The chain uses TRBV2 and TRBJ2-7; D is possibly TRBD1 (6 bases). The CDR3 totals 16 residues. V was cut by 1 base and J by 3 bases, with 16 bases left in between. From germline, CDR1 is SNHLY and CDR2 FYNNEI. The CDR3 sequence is CASSEGGHRRLYEQYF. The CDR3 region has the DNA TGTGCCAGCAGTGAAGGGGGGCACAGGCGCCTCTACGAGCAGTACTTC.

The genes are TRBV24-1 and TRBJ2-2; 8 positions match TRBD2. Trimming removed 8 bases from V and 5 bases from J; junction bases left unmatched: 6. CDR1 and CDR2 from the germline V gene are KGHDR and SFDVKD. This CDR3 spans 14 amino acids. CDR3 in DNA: TGTGCCACCAATACGGGAGGGGGGACCGGGGAGCTGTTTTTT. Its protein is CATNTGGGTGELFF.

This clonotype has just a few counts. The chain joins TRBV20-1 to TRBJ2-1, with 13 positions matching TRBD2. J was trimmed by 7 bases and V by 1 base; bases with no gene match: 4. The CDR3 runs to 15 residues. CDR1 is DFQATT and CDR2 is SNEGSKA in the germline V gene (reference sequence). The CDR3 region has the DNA TGCAGTGCTAGAGGTGGACTAGCGGGAGTAAATGAGCAGTTCTTC. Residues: CSARGGLAGVNEQFF.

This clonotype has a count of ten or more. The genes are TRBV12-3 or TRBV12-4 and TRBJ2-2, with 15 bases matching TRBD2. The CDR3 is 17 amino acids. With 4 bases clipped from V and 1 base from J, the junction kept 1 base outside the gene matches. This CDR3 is CASSSGLAGGNTGELFF. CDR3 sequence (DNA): TGTGCCAGCAGTTCGGGACTAGCGGGAGGGAACACCGGGGAGCTGTTTTTT.

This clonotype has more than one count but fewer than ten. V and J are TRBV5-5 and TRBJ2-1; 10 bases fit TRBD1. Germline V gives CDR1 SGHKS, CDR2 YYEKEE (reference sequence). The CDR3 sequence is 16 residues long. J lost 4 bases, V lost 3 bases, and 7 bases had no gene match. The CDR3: CASSYSGTGAYNEQFF. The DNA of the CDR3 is TGTGCCAGCAGCTACTCCGGGACAGGGGCGTACAATGAGCAGTTCTTC.

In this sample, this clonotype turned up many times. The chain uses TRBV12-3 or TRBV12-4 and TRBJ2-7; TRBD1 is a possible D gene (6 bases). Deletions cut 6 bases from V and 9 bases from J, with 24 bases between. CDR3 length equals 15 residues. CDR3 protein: CASRSGRGQGSGQYF. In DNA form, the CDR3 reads TGTGCCAGCAGGTCCGGGCGAGGTCAGGGGAGCGGGCAGTACTTC.

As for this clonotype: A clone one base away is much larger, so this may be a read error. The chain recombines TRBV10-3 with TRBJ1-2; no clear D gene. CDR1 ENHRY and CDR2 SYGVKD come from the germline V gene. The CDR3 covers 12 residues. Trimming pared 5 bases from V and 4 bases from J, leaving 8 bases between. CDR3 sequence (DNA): TGTGCCATCAGTAAGGAGGGCTATGGCTACACCTTC. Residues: CAISKEGYGYTF.